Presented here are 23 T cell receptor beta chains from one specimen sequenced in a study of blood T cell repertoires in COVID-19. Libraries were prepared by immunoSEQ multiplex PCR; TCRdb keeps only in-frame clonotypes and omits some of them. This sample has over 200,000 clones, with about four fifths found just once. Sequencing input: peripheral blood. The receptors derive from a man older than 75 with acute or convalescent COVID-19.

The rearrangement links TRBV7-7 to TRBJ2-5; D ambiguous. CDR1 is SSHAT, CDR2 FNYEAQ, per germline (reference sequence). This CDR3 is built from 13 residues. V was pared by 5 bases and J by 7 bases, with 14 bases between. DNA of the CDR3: TGTGCCAGCAGCCCCCATGGCCTAGGGACCCAGTACTTC. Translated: CASSPHGLGTQYF.

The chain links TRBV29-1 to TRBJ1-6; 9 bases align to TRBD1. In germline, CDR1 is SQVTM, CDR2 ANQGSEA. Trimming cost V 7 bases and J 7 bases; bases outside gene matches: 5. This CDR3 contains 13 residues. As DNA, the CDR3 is TGCAGCGGTCGGGACAGGGTAAATTCACCCCTCCACTTT. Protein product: CSGRDRVNSPLHF. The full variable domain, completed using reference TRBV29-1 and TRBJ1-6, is SAVISQKPSRDICQRGTSLTIQCQVDSQVTMMFWYRQQPGQSLTLIATANQGSEATYESGFVIDKFPISRPNLTFSTLTVSNMSPEDSSIYLCSGRDRVNSPLHFGNGTRLTVT.

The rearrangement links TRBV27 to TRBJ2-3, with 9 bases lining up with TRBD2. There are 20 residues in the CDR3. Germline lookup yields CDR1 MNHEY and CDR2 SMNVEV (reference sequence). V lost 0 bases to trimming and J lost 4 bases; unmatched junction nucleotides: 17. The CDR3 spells CASSLSGRFLAGEYADTQYF. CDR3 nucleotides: TGTGCCAGCAGTTTATCAGGCAGGTTCTTAGCGGGAGAATATGCAGATACGCAGTATTTT.

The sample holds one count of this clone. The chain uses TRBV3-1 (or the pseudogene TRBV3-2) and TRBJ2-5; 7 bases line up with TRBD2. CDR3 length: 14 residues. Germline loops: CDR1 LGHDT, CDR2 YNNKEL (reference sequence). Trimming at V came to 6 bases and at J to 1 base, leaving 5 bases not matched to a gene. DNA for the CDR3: TGTGCCAGCAGACCAGGGACTATCCAAGAGACCCAGTACTTC. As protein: CASRPGTIQETQYF.

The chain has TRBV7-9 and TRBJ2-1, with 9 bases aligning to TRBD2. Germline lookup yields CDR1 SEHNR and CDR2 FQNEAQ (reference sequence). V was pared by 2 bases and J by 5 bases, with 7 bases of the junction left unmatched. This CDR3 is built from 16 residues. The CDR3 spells CASSLLAGGSDNEQFF. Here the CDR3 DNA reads TGTGCCAGCAGCTTACTTGCGGGAGGGTCCGACAATGAGCAGTTCTTC.

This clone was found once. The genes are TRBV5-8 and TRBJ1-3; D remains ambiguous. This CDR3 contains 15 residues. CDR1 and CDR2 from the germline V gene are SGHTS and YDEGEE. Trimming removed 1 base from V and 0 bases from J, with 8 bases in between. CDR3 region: CASSLKYISGNTIYF. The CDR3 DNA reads TGTGCCAGCAGCTTGAAGTACATCTCTGGAAACACCATATATTTT.

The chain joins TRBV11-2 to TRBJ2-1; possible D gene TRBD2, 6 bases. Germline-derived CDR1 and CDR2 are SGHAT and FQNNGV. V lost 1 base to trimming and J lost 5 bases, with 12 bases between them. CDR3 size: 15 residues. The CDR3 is CASSLVGRGNNEQFF. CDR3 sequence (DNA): TGTGCCAGCAGCTTAGTCGGGAGAGGGAACAATGAGCAGTTCTTC. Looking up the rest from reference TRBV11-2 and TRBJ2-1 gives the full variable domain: EAGVAQSPRYKIIEKRQSVAFWCNPISGHATLYWYQQILGQGPKLLIQFQNNGVVDDSQLPKDRFSAERLKGVDSTLKIQPAKLEDSAVYLCASSLVGRGNNEQFFGPGTRLTVL.

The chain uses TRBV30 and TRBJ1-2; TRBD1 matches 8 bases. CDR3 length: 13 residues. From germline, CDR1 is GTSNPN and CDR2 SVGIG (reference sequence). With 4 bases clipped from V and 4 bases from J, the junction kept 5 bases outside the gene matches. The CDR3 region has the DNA TGTGCCTGGAATCTAGGACAGGGCTATGGCTACACCTTC. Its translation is CAWNLGQGYGYTF.

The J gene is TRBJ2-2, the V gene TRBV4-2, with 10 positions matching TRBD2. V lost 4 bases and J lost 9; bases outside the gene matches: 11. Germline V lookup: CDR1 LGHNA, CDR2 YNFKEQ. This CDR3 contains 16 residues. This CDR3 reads CASSPSGGAPGRELFF. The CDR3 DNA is TGTGCCAGCAGCCCCAGCGGGGGGGCCCCTGGCAGGGAGCTGTTTTTT.

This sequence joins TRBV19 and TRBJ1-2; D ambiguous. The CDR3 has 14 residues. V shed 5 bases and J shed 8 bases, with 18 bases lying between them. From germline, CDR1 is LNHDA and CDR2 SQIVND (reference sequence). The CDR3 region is CASSPRPRKGGYTF. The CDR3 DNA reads TGTGCCAGTAGTCCTCGGCCGCGGAAAGGAGGCTACACCTTC. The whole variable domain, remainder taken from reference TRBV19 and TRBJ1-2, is DGGITQSPKYLFRKEGQNVTLSCEQNLNHDAMYWYRQDPGQGLRLIYYSQIVNDFQKGDIAEGYSVSREKKESFPLTVTSAQKNPTAFYLCASSPRPRKGGYTFGSGTRLTVV.

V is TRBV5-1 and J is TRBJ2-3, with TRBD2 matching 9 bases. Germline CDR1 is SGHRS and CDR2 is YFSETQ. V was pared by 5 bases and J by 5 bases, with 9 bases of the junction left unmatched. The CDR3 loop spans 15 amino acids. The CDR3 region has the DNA TGCGCCAGCAGTTTTAGCGGGAGTGCAGGAGATACGCAGTATTTT. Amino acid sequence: CASSFSGSAGDTQYF.

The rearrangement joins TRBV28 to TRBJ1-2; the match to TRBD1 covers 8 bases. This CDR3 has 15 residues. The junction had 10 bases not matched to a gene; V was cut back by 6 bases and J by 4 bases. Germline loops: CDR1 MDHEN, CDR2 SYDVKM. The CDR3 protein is CASRATGGVGYGYTF. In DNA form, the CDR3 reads TGTGCCAGCAGGGCTACAGGGGGGGTTGGCTATGGCTACACCTTC.

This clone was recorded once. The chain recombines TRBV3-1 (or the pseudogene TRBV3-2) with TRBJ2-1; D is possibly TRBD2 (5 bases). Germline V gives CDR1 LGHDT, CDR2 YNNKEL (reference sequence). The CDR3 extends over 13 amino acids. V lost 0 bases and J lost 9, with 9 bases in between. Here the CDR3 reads CASSQDLRAEQFF. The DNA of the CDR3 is TGTGCCAGCAGCCAAGACCTGCGGGCTGAGCAGTTCTTC.

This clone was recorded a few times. The CDR3 DNA follows: TGTGCCAGCAATTGGAGGATGGGCACAGATACGCAGTATTTT. Amino acid sequence: CASNWRMGTDTQYF. This rearrangement joins TRBV3-1 (or the pseudogene TRBV3-2) to TRBJ2-3, with D possibly matching TRBD2 (5 bases). CDR1 and CDR2 (germline): LGHDT, YNNKEL (reference sequence). Trimming left V 7 bases short and J 1 base short, with 12 bases between. This CDR3 spans 14 amino acids.

As DNA, the CDR3 is TGTGCCAGCACCCTAGCGGGAGGGAACACCGGGGAGCTGTTTTTT. Translation gives CASTLAGGNTGELFF. The V gene is TRBV9, the J gene TRBJ2-2, with TRBD2 matching 11 bases. This CDR3 contains 15 residues. The V gene end was trimmed by 6 bases and the J gene end by 1 base; junction bases not matched to a gene: 2. The germline V gene has CDR1 SGDLS and CDR2 YYNGEE.

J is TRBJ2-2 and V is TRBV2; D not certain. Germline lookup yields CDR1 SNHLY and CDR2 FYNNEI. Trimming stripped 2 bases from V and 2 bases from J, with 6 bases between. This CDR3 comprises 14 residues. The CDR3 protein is CASSETSNTGELFF. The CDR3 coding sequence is TGTGCCAGCAGTGAAACTTCTAACACCGGGGAGCTGTTTTTT.

The CDR3 nucleotides read TGTGCCAGCAGCTTGACAGGGGGCCCTAATGAAAAACTGTTTTTT. Translation gives CASSLTGGPNEKLFF. This rearrangement joins TRBV7-8 to TRBJ1-4, with 10 bases lining up with TRBD1. V was pared by 3 bases and J by 3 bases, with 1 base of the junction left unmatched. CDR1 is SGHVS and CDR2 is FQNEAQ in the germline V gene. This CDR3 region has 15 residues.

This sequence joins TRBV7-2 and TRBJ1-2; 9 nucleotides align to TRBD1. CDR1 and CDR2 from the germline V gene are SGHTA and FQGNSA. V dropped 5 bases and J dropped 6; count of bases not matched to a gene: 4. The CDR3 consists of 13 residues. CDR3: CASSRTGENGYTF. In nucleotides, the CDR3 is TGTGCCAGCAGCCGGACAGGGGAAAATGGCTACACCTTC.

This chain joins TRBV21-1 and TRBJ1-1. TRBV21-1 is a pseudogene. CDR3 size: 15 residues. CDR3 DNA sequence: TGTGCCAGCAGCAAAGAGCGGGAGAAGAACACTGAAGCTTTCTTT. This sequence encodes CASSKEREKNTEAFF.

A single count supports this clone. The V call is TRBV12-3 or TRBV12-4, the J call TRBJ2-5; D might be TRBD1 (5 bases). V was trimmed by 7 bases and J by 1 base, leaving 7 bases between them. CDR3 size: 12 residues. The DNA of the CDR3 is TGTGCCAGCACGACAGCCCAAGAGACCCAGTACTTC. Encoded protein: CASTTAQETQYF.

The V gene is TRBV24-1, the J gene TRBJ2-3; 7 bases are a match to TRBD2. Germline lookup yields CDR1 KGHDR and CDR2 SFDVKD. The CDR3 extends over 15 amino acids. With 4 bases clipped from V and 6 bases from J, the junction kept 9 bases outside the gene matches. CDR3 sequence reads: CATSDSVGGRDTQYF. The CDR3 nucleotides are TGTGCCACCAGTGACTCAGTGGGGGGGAGGGATACGCAGTATTTT.

Here the CDR3 reads CASSSPFGRFF. CDR3 in DNA: TGTGCCAGCAGTTCCCCATTCGGTCGGTTCTTC. The chain uses TRBV28 and TRBJ2-1; D is ambiguous. V was shortened by 4 bases and J by 15 bases, with 13 bases between the two germline ends. CDR3 length equals 11 residues. Germline CDR1 is MDHEN and CDR2 is SYDVKM.

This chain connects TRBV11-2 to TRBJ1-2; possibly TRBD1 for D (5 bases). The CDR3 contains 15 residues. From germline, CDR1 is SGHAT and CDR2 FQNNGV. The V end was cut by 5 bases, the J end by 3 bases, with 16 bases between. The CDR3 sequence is CASSPVGAQYYGYTF. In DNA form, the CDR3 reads TGTGCCAGCAGCCCCGTAGGGGCGCAATACTATGGCTACACCTTC.